This is a list of T cell receptor beta chains from one sample in a study of T cells in Graves' hyperthyroidism and ophthalmopathy. TCRdb itself ran the multiplex PCR reads through MiXCR, one entry per CDR3 protein. This sample carries nearly 600,000 distinct CDR3 sequences, 13% to 15% of them seen once, and the ten largest clones take roughly 7%. The sequencing input was blood. Every receptor here comes from a woman between 18 and 29 years old with Graves' ophthalmopathy. Each CDR3 is given with its conserved first and last residue. D genes are given only for firm matches. Size is stated for part of the rows, as once, few or many counts, or as a class when the clone is expanded.

J,size,V,D,CDR3,DNA
TRBJ2-1,.,TRBV29-1,.,CGTGPVYNEQFF,TGCGGAACCGGGCCAGTTTACAATGAGCAGTTCTTC
TRBJ2-5,few,TRBV29-1,TRBD1,CSVDRTGEETQYF,TGCAGCGTTGATCGGACAGGGGAAGAGACCCAGTACTTC
TRBJ2-1,.,TRBV29-1,.,CSVPTKELYNEQFF,TGCAGCGTTCCTACTAAGGAGCTTTACAATGAGCAGTTCTTC
TRBJ1-4,.,TRBV7-9,.,CASSYRVGEKLFF,TGTGCCAGCAGCTACCGAGTCGGTGAAAAACTGTTTTTT
TRBJ1-1,.,TRBV30,.,CAWSIPTWGSTEAFF,TGTGCCTGGAGTATCCCGACCTGGGGGAGCACTGAAGCTTTCTTT
TRBJ2-7,.,TRBV20-1,.,CSAREVSGRPIWMSYEQYF,TGCAGTGCTAGAGAGGTATCGGGAAGGCCCATCTGGATGAGCTACGAGCAGTACTTC
TRBJ2-2,.,TRBV13,TRBD1,CASSLRDRAVVGELFF,TGTGCCAGCAGCTTACGGGACAGGGCTGTGGTGGGGGAGCTGTTTTTT
TRBJ2-2,.,TRBV3-1,.,CASSQECPDTGELFF,TGTGCCAGCAGCCAAGAATGTCCGGACACCGGGGAGCTGTTTTTT
TRBJ1-2,few,TRBV6-1,.,CATLVGNGYTF,TGTGCCACCTTAGTCGGGAATGGCTACACCTTC
TRBJ2-7,many,TRBV12-3/TRBV12-4,TRBD2,CASSMEWASGSDEQYF,TGTGCCAGCAGTATGGAGTGGGCTAGCGGGAGTGACGAGCAGTACTTC
TRBJ2-2,once,TRBV5-1,.,CASSLVSGGVGELFF,TGCGCCAGCAGCTTGGTTAGCGGAGGGGTCGGGGAGCTGTTTTTT
TRBJ2-5,many,TRBV12-3/TRBV12-4,.,CASSLRRGTGQETQYF,TGTGCCAGCAGTTTGAGAAGGGGCACGGGCCAAGAGACCCAGTACTTC
TRBJ2-1,many,TRBV11-2,.,CASSFIFGDNEQFF,TGTGCCAGCAGCTTTATATTTGGAGACAATGAGCAGTTCTTC
TRBJ2-3,many,TRBV4-1,.,CASSHFAGKTKDTQYF,TGCGCCAGCAGCCATTTTGCCGGCAAGACGAAAGATACGCAGTATTTT
TRBJ1-6,many,TRBV6-5,.,CASSYSRGAEPLHF,TGTGCCAGCAGTTACTCTCGGGGGGCAGAACCCCTCCACTTT
TRBJ2-1,many,TRBV28,TRBD2,CASTPSGRHNEQFF,TGTGCCAGCACCCCTAGCGGGAGGCACAATGAGCAGTTCTTC
TRBJ2-3,few,TRBV12-5,TRBD1,CASGRSGTGFDTQYF,TGTGCTAGTGGCCGGTCCGGGACAGGGTTCGATACGCAGTATTTT
TRBJ2-2,few,TRBV20-1,TRBD2,CSASLGVGGGISNTGELFF,TGCAGTGCTAGTTTAGGGGTTGGCGGGGGGATTTCGAACACCGGGGAGCTGTTTTTT
TRBJ2-2,many,TRBV3-1,.,CASSQRLLYTGELFF,TGTGCCAGCAGCCAAAGACTCCTCTACACCGGGGAGCTGTTTTTT
TRBJ2-5,many,TRBV7-9,TRBD2,CASSLGPSGSETQYF,TGTGCCAGCAGCTTAGGGCCTAGCGGGAGTGAGACCCAGTACTTC
TRBJ2-1,many,TRBV27,.,CASAPPGTFFSSYNEQFF,TGTGCCAGTGCCCCCCCCGGGACTTTTTTCTCCTCCTACAATGAGCAGTTCTTC
TRBJ2-1,many,TRBV20-1,TRBD2,CSARSTSGAGDEQFF,TGCAGTGCTAGATCGACTAGCGGGGCGGGGGATGAGCAGTTCTTC
TRBJ2-3,few,TRBV5-1,.,CASSLDDRRDTQYF,TGCGCCAGCAGCTTGGACGACCGCCGGGATACGCAGTATTTT
TRBJ1-1,many,TRBV2,.,CASSGEGQENTEAFF,TGTGCCAGCAGTGGGGAGGGACAAGAGAACACTGAAGCTTTCTTT
TRBJ2-1,few,TRBV30,.,CAWNEGYNEQFF,TGTGCCTGGAACGAGGGTTACAATGAGCAGTTCTTC
TRBJ1-5,many,TRBV4-2,.,CASSQDVAQPQHF,TGTGCCAGCAGCCAAGATGTGGCCCAGCCCCAGCATTTT
TRBJ2-1,many,TRBV29-1,TRBD2,CSVEDGSGTYNEQFF,TGCAGCGTTGAAGATGGTAGCGGGACCTACAATGAGCAGTTCTTC
TRBJ1-1,few,TRBV19,.,CASTNVGRAGNTEAFF,TGTGCCAGTACTAATGTGGGGAGGGCAGGGAACACTGAAGCTTTCTTT
TRBJ2-7,many,TRBV10-3,.,CAISATPGLTYEQYF,TGTGCCATCAGTGCCACCCCGGGACTCACCTACGAGCAGTACTTC
TRBJ2-2,.,TRBV19,.,CASSTRDTFVGELFF,TGTGCCAGTAGTACCCGGGACACCTTTGTCGGGGAGCTGTTTTTT
TRBJ2-2,.,TRBV4-1,.,CASSQEIRVKGPGELFF,TGCGCCAGCAGCCAAGAAATCAGGGTAAAAGGTCCCGGGGAGCTGTTTTTT
TRBJ1-2,.,TRBV2,.,CASSEGIWGYTF,TGTGCCAGCAGTGAAGGGATTTGGGGCTACACCTTC
TRBJ1-5,few,TRBV20-1,.,CSAPDFSNQPQHF,TGCAGTGCCCCGGACTTTAGCAATCAGCCCCAGCATTTT
TRBJ2-1,.,TRBV7-2,TRBD2,CASSFSSGGGRDEQFF,TGTGCCAGCAGCTTCTCTAGCGGGGGGGGGCGGGATGAGCAGTTCTTC
TRBJ2-3,many,TRBV2,TRBD2,CASSDAVAGGPSTDTQYF,TGTGCCAGCAGTGATGCGGTGGCGGGAGGGCCTAGCACAGATACGCAGTATTTT
TRBJ1-1,.,TRBV7-9,.,CASSLVPGPTEAFF,TGTGCCAGCAGCTTAGTTCCCGGGCCCACTGAAGCTTTCTTT
TRBJ2-7,many,TRBV5-1,.,CASSLAGHLPNSEQYF,TGCGCCAGCAGCTTGGCCGGTCACCTCCCTAATTCGGAGCAGTACTTC
TRBJ2-1,many,TRBV6-6,.,CASSYGFEQFF,TGTGCCAGCAGTTACGGGTTTGAGCAGTTCTTC
TRBJ2-7,many,TRBV19,.,CASSGVSGHSYEQYF,TGTGCCAGTTCGGGGGTTAGCGGCCATTCCTACGAGCAGTACTTC
TRBJ2-3,many,TRBV6-2/TRBV6-3,.,CASSYELLDTDTQYF,TGTGCCAGCAGTTACGAACTATTAGACACAGATACGCAGTATTTT